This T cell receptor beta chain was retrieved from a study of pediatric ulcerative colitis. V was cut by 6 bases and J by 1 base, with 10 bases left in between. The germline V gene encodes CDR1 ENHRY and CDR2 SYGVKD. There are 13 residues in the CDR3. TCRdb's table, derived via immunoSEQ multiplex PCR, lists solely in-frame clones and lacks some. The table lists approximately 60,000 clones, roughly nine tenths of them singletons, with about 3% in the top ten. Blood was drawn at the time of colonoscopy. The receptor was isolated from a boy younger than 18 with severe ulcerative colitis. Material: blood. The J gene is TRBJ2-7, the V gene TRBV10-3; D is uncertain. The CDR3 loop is CAISETSSYEQYF. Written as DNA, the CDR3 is TGTGCCATCAGCGAGACTTCTTCCTACGAGCAGTACTTC.